A single T cell receptor beta chain is shown here with its context. Antigen unknown. The repertoire was sequenced with immunoSEQ multiplex PCR; TCRdb's copy has only in-frame clones and lacks some. The sample holds about 350,000 clones, around nine tenths seen once. This CDR3 has 15 residues. Trimming stripped 3 bases from V and 5 bases from J, with 16 bases between. Germline CDR1 reads MNHEY; CDR2 reads SMNVEV (reference sequence). The sample's treatment: roughly 19 received Ad26.COV2.S at low or high dose, single or two shots; several received placebo; per-sample allocation not given. Samples were taken on day 63 after the first vaccine or placebo injection. Within Boston, the person who donated was an adult of 18-55 years. The data are from a study of Ad26.COV2.S vaccination and SARS-CoV-2 variants. Study context: The donor belonged to the COV1001 Ad26.COV2.S trial arm. Intramuscular Ad26.COV2.S at 5x10^10 or 1x10^11 viral particles. Study-level points and caveats: Vaccine and placebo recipients had similar non-spike TCR breadth.

The sequenced sample was peripheral blood, obtained in a trial of Ad26.COV2.S vaccine versus placebo. This chain joins TRBV27 and TRBJ1-1; TRBD1 is a possible D gene (5 bases). The receptor comes from a person between 18 and 59 years old who received the Ad26.COV2.S COVID-19 vaccine or a placebo. The CDR3 nucleotides read TGTGCCAGCAGTTTGGGAGGGCAGGGCGGAACTGAAGCTTTCTTT. The encoded protein is CASSLGGQGGTEAFF.